This T cell receptor (beta chain) was recorded in a study of OX40 agonist ivuxolimab in advanced cancers. About the investigation overall: Ivuxolimab, which targeted the costimulatory receptor OX40 (CD134), was an agonistic, fully human IgG2 monoclonal antibody. Intravenous ivuxolimab was administered to patients every 2 weeks at six dose levels: 0.01, 0.1, 0.3, 1.5, 3 and 10 mg/kg. Of the approximately 50 dose-escalation patients, hepatocellular carcinoma was present in around 20, melanoma in roughly 15, renal cell carcinoma in 9 and head and neck cancer in 9. In the dose-escalation cohort, 82.7% of patients were male, and the mean age was approximately 55 years, with a range of about 23 to 85. Patients were allowed to have had prior anti-PD-1, anti-PD-L1 or anti-CTLA-4 therapy, and 40% of the dose-escalation patients had previously received checkpoint inhibitors. Partial responses occurred in three dose-escalation patients: two with cutaneous melanoma and one with hepatocellular carcinoma. The purpose of peripheral TCRbeta sequencing was to test whether ivuxolimab changed TCR sequence diversity and led to clonal T-cell expansion. The monotherapy dose-escalation portion (N of about 50 patients) of the phase I ivuxolimab trial is reported in the paper.

A remark on this clone: The antigen it binds to is not known. Base qualities are not recorded, but no much larger clone differs from it by a single base.

The trial excluded patients who had a history of autoimmune disease or who were on systemic immunosuppression. Peripheral blood for TCR sequencing was drawn from every dose cohort at baseline, at cycle 4 day 1 and at cycle 7 day 1. Samples came from an open-label, multicenter, first-in-human phase I dose-escalation trial of ivuxolimab. Adults with locally advanced or metastatic melanoma, renal cell, hepatocellular, or head and neck squamous cell carcinoma were enrolled in the trial. Before TCR sequencing, CD4+ and CD8+ T cells were separately sorted from peripheral blood. At the junction V is shortened by 4 bases and J by 2 bases; bases outside the gene matches: 7. The germline V gene (reference sequence) supplies CDR1 SEHNR and CDR2 FQNEAQ. The CDR3 has 15 amino acids, counting the end cysteine and phenylalanine. Of the read, only the CDR3 DNA is kept; its 45 bases are in frame from base 1. Genomic DNA was isolated from the sorted cells so that the TCRbeta CDR3 region could be sequenced. The immunoSEQ Assay was used for sequencing of TCRbeta CDR3 regions. Not all clones reach the TCRdb copy of this immuneACCESS table, which keeps in-frame sequences only. Checked studies attribute under half of the gap to unresolved V genes and leave the rest unexplained. The table for this sample lists just under 35,000 clones; around 92% of them were counted only once. The ten largest clones capture 25% to 35% of the sample.

Results the study describes overall, beyond this receptor: The antigen specificity of the clonally expanded peripheral T cells was not determined. After ivuxolimab, CD8+ T cells had more expanded clones than CD4+ T cells on average. Partial responders in the 0.1-3.0 mg/kg groups had among the lowest normalized peripheral clonal expansion, especially among CD8+ T cells. Low levels of normalized T-cell clonal expansion were also seen in some patients who did not respond. At doses of 0.1 to 3.0 mg/kg, clonal expansion of both CD4+ and CD8+ T cells in blood was seen between baseline and week 6.

This clonotype was obtained from an adult with an advanced solid tumor such as melanoma, head and neck, liver or kidney cancer. The chain couples TRBV7-9 to TRBJ1-2; 7 of the junction bases match TRBD1. The sample in question was CD4+ or CD8+ T cells sorted from blood, obtained in a trial of the OX40 agonist ivuxolimab. CDR3 region: CASSSWDRANYGYTF. The DNA reads as follows: TGTGCCAGCAGCTCGTGGGACAGAGCGAACTATGGCTACACCTTC.